A selection of T cell receptor beta chains follows, all from one sample in a study of blood T cell repertoires in COVID-19. The repertoire was sequenced with immunoSEQ multiplex PCR; TCRdb's copy has only in-frame clones and lacks some. The sample has around 250,000 clones, 91% seen once. The sequencing sample was made of PBMCs or T cells enriched from blood (not recorded which). The origin of the receptors is a man between 35 and 55 years old who had been exposed to COVID-19. The CDR3 runs from the conserved cysteine through the conserved F or W. The D gene is left open where the match is weak. Clone size is not always given. Where it is, it says once, few, many or a class for expanded clones.

J	V	length	size	D	CDR3	DNA
TRBJ2-3	TRBV11-3	14	.	.	CASSLDYFRDTQYF	TGTGCCAGCAGCTTAGATTATTTCCGAGATACGCAGTATTTT
TRBJ1-5	TRBV3-1/TRBV3-2	15	.	TRBD1	CASSHRGQTNQPQHF	TGTGCCAGCAGCCATCGGGGACAGACGAATCAGCCCCAGCATTTT
TRBJ1-1	TRBV28	11	.	.	CASSSYTEAFF	TGTGCCAGCAGCTCCTACACTGAAGCTTTCTTT
TRBJ2-1	TRBV7-3	15	.	.	CASSSGGTVWGEQFF	TGTGCCAGCAGCTCAGGCGGGACAGTCTGGGGTGAGCAGTTCTTC
TRBJ2-5	TRBV5-1	15	.	.	CASSDRQTYQETQYF	TGCGCCAGCAGCGACAGACAGACGTACCAAGAGACCCAGTACTTC
TRBJ1-6	TRBV2	15	.	TRBD1	CASSSQGQGDSPLHF	TGTGCCAGCAGTTCGCAAGGACAGGGTGACTCACCCCTCCACTTT
TRBJ2-7	TRBV6-2/TRBV6-3	14	.	.	CASSRMTGSYEQYF	TGTGCCAGCAGTAGAATGACGGGCTCCTACGAGCAGTACTTC
TRBJ2-1	TRBV5-1	16	.	TRBD2	CASSIGTSGRYNEQFF	TGCGCCAGCAGCATCGGAACTAGCGGAAGATACAATGAGCAGTTCTTC
TRBJ1-3	TRBV4-2	18	.	TRBD1	CASSPQLGQGLSGNTIYF	TGTGCCAGCAGCCCTCAACTAGGACAGGGGCTCAGTGGAAACACCATATATTTT
TRBJ1-2	TRBV4-1	14	.	.	CASSPSWTDYGYTF	TGCGCCAGCAGCCCATCCTGGACAGACTATGGCTACACCTTC
TRBJ1-2	TRBV10-3	16	once	.	CAISESAGESPYGYTF	TGTGCCATCAGTGAGTCGGCAGGGGAATCGCCCTATGGCTACACCTTC
TRBJ1-1	TRBV28	13	.	.	CASNLPMNTEAFF	TGTGCCAGCAACCTCCCTATGAACACTGAAGCTTTCTTT
TRBJ1-5	TRBV19	13	.	.	CASSSGLNQPQHF	TGTGCCAGTAGTTCCGGACTCAATCAGCCCCAGCATTTT
TRBJ2-7	TRBV24-1	13	.	.	CATSDGGHYEQYF	TGTGCCACCAGTGATGGCGGACACTACGAGCAGTACTTC
TRBJ2-4	TRBV27	13	.	.	CASSYGAKNIQYF	TGTGCCAGCAGTTACGGAGCCAAAAACATTCAGTACTTC
TRBJ2-7	TRBV29-1	14	once	TRBD2	CSVHKAGPSYEQYF	TGCAGCGTTCACAAAGCGGGACCGTCCTACGAGCAGTACTTC
TRBJ1-5	TRBV7-9	14	.	.	CASSRGESNQPQHF	TGTGCCAGTTCCAGGGGAGAGAGCAATCAGCCCCAGCATTTT
TRBJ2-6	TRBV5-6	16	.	.	CASSLGGTSGANVLTF	TGTGCCAGCAGCTTGGGCGGAACCTCTGGGGCCAACGTCCTGACTTTC